Below, 6 T cell receptor beta chains from the same sample are listed, as sequenced in a study of response to subunit inactivated influenza vaccine. MiXCR, applied by TCRdb to the RT-PCR reads, yields one record per CDR3 protein. The sample comprises under 550,000 distinct CDR3 sequences, roughly 7.6% of which are singletons, and roughly 13% rests with the top ten. This sample comprised PBMCs from blood, obtained around 25 months after vaccination. These receptors all come from a man aged 50 to 75 who received an inactivated influenza vaccine.

The chain has TRBV20-1 and TRBJ2-1, with TRBD2 matching 8 bases. The CDR3 is 14 amino acids. Germline CDR1 reads DFQATT; CDR2 reads SNEGSKA (reference sequence). J gave up 8 bases and V 6 bases, and 12 bases lay outside the gene matches. The CDR3: CSAEPGGALYEQFF. The CDR3 coding sequence is TGCAGTGCCGAACCCGGGGGGGCCTTGTATGAGCAGTTCTTC.

This clonotype was recorded at least ten times. This chain connects TRBV20-1 to TRBJ2-1, with 8 bases lining up with TRBD2. Germline V gives CDR1 DFQATT, CDR2 SNEGSKA (reference sequence). The CDR3 consists of 20 residues. Trimming cost V 1 base and J 4 bases; bases outside gene matches: 21. The chain's CDR3 is CSARATARTSRQSRYNEQFF. CDR3 DNA sequence: TGCAGTGCTAGAGCGACGGCCAGGACTAGCAGACAGAGTCGGTACAATGAGCAGTTCTTC.

The chain combines TRBV15 with TRBJ2-3; D gene uncertain. This CDR3 spans 13 amino acids. Germline CDR1 is LNHNV and CDR2 is YYDKDF (reference sequence). Trimming pared 4 bases from V and 0 bases from J, leaving 5 bases between. CDR3 coding DNA: TGTGCCACCAGCACCCAAAGCACAGATACGCAGTATTTT. As protein: CATSTQSTDTQYF.

This clonotype was seen ten or more times. The gene calls are TRBV12-3 or TRBV12-4 and TRBJ1-3; a weak D match, TRBD1 (6 bases). This CDR3 has 15 residues. V gave up 6 bases and J gave up 2 bases, with 14 bases separating them. CDR3 nucleotides: TGTGCCAGCAGCCGGAATGGGGGCACTGGAAACACCATATATTTT. Protein sequence: CASSRNGGTGNTIYF.

This clonotype was found many times. The V gene is TRBV20-1, the J gene TRBJ2-3; 10 nucleotides match TRBD2. V was pared by 4 bases and J by 5 bases, with 3 bases of the junction left unmatched. The CDR3 runs to 13 residues. Germline lookup yields CDR1 DFQATT and CDR2 SNEGSKA (reference sequence). CDR3 DNA: TGCAGTGCTAAGCGGGGGGGCCGAGATACGCAGTATTTT. Translating it yields CSAKRGGRDTQYF.

The chain recombines TRBV4-2 with TRBJ2-1, with D perhaps TRBD1 or TRBD2 (5 bases each). The germline V gene encodes CDR1 LGHNA and CDR2 YNFKEQ. The length of the CDR3 is 17 residues. The germline V and J ends were trimmed by 0 bases and 2 bases, with 14 bases remaining between them. The CDR3 is CASSQDLGLGAYNEQFF. For the CDR3, the DNA is TGTGCCAGCAGCCAAGATTTGGGCTTGGGGGCCTACAATGAGCAGTTCTTC.